This is a list of T cell receptor beta chains from one sample in a study of sequential checkpoint blockade in melanoma. Using immunoSEQ multiplex PCR, the repertoire was profiled, and TCRdb retains in-frame clones only, with some absent. The data hold about 4,000 clones, with more than 20% observed a single time. The sequences come from tumor tissue (inferred from file names), collected from a patient given nivolumab and ipilimumab in sequence. The receptors derive from a human donor with melanoma. Each CDR3 is given with its conserved first and last residue. The D gene is left open where the match is weak. The listing skips clone size in some rows; elsewhere it reads once, few, many or a size class.

cdr3_aa: CASRLGTSSDTQYF
cdr3_nt: TGCGCCAGCAGGCTGGGGACTAGTTCCGATACGCAGTATTTT
clone_size: -
v_call: TRBV5-1
d_call: TRBD2
j_call: TRBJ2-3

cdr3_aa: CASSEGSHPYEQYF
cdr3_nt: TGTGCCAGCAGTGAGGGATCCCACCCCTACGAGCAGTACTTC
clone_size: many
v_call: TRBV6-7
d_call: -
j_call: TRBJ2-7

cdr3_aa: CSVGVQWATEAFF
cdr3_nt: TGCAGCGTTGGGGTCCAATGGGCCACTGAAGCTTTCTTT
clone_size: -
v_call: TRBV29-1
d_call: -
j_call: TRBJ1-1

cdr3_aa: CASSPEGETQYF
cdr3_nt: TGTGCCAGCTCACCAGAGGGAGAGACCCAGTACTTC
clone_size: -
v_call: TRBV18
d_call: -
j_call: TRBJ2-5

cdr3_aa: CASGLGRNSDEQFF
cdr3_nt: TGTGCTAGTGGTTTGGGCCGGAATTCCGATGAGCAGTTCTTC
clone_size: -
v_call: TRBV12-5
d_call: -
j_call: TRBJ2-1

cdr3_aa: CASSLALGQGIYEQYF
cdr3_nt: TGTGCCAGCAGCTTAGCTCTTGGGCAGGGAATATACGAGCAGTACTTC
clone_size: few
v_call: TRBV7-6
d_call: -
j_call: TRBJ2-7

cdr3_aa: CASSLVGPSSGNTIYF
cdr3_nt: TGTGCCAGCAGCTTAGTCGGACCTTCCTCTGGAAACACCATATATTTT
clone_size: -
v_call: TRBV7-5
d_call: -
j_call: TRBJ1-3

cdr3_aa: CASSYSGGQFF
cdr3_nt: TGTGCCAGCAGTTACAGCGGGGGGCAGTTCTTC
clone_size: medium-sized
v_call: TRBV6-7
d_call: TRBD2
j_call: TRBJ2-1

cdr3_aa: CASSGGSIGGNTIYF
cdr3_nt: TGTGCCAGCAGCGGGGGTTCCATAGGTGGAAACACCATATATTTT
clone_size: medium-sized
v_call: TRBV9
d_call: -
j_call: TRBJ1-3

cdr3_aa: CASSLGQGANQPQHF
cdr3_nt: TGTGCCAGCAGCTTAGGGCAGGGGGCTAATCAGCCCCAGCATTTT
clone_size: -
v_call: TRBV11-3
d_call: TRBD1
j_call: TRBJ1-5

cdr3_aa: CASSNPEENTEAFF
cdr3_nt: TGTGCCAGCAGTAACCCCGAGGAGAACACTGAAGCTTTCTTT
clone_size: few
v_call: TRBV6-8
d_call: -
j_call: TRBJ1-1

cdr3_aa: CASSVDLNTEAFF
cdr3_nt: TGTGCCAGCAGCGTGGACCTGAACACTGAAGCTTTCTTT
clone_size: few
v_call: TRBV9
d_call: -
j_call: TRBJ1-1

cdr3_aa: CASSSPRDSQGSYYEQFF
cdr3_nt: TGTGCCAGCAGCTCCCCGCGGGACAGCCAAGGCTCTTACTATGAGCAGTTCTTC
clone_size: many
v_call: TRBV11-3
d_call: -
j_call: TRBJ2-1

cdr3_aa: CASSILNVMGTEAFF
cdr3_nt: TGTGCCAGTAGTATACTAAACGTGATGGGCACTGAAGCTTTCTTT
clone_size: -
v_call: TRBV19
d_call: -
j_call: TRBJ1-1

cdr3_aa: CASSPLYNEQFF
cdr3_nt: TGTGCCAGCTCACCACTTTACAATGAGCAGTTCTTC
clone_size: once
v_call: TRBV18
d_call: -
j_call: TRBJ2-1

cdr3_aa: CASSLGDRTTYEQYF
cdr3_nt: TGTGCCAGCAGCTTGGGGGACAGGACCACCTACGAGCAGTACTTC
clone_size: few
v_call: TRBV11-3
d_call: TRBD1
j_call: TRBJ2-7

cdr3_aa: CASSWGGYTEAFF
cdr3_nt: TGTGCCAGCAGTTGGGGGGGCTACACTGAAGCTTTCTTT
clone_size: medium-sized
v_call: TRBV28
d_call: -
j_call: TRBJ1-1

cdr3_aa: CASSYIVAGGPSYNEQFF
cdr3_nt: TGTGCCAGCAGTTATATAGTAGCGGGGGGACCGTCCTACAATGAGCAGTTCTTC
clone_size: few
v_call: TRBV6-8
d_call: TRBD2
j_call: TRBJ2-1

cdr3_aa: CASGLGMGFTEAFF
cdr3_nt: TGTGCTAGTGGTCTGGGAATGGGATTCACTGAAGCTTTCTTT
clone_size: -
v_call: TRBV12-5
d_call: -
j_call: TRBJ1-1

cdr3_aa: CSVDGGQETQYF
cdr3_nt: TGCAGCGTTGATGGGGGGCAAGAGACCCAGTACTTC
clone_size: -
v_call: TRBV29-1
d_call: -
j_call: TRBJ2-5

cdr3_aa: CASSDSRQGEVYGYTF
cdr3_nt: TGTGCCAGCAGTGACTCCCGACAGGGGGAAGTCTATGGCTACACCTTC
clone_size: -
v_call: TRBV25-1
d_call: TRBD1
j_call: TRBJ1-2

cdr3_aa: CASSLGQGLGGETQYF
cdr3_nt: TGTGCCAGCAGCTTAGGACAGGGTCTGGGGGGGGAGACCCAGTACTTC
clone_size: -
v_call: TRBV11-3
d_call: -
j_call: TRBJ2-5

cdr3_aa: CASSDRAFNEKLFF
cdr3_nt: TGTGCCAGCAGCGACAGGGCCTTTAATGAAAAACTGTTTTTT
clone_size: -
v_call: TRBV6-8
d_call: TRBD1
j_call: TRBJ1-4

cdr3_aa: CASSFGQGNSPLHF
cdr3_nt: TGTGCCAGCAGCTTTGGGCAGGGCAATTCACCCCTCCACTTT
clone_size: many
v_call: TRBV11-3
d_call: -
j_call: TRBJ1-6

cdr3_aa: CASSPTGRNQPQHF
cdr3_nt: TGTGCCAGCAGCCCGACAGGGAGGAATCAGCCCCAGCATTTT
clone_size: medium-sized
v_call: TRBV14
d_call: TRBD1
j_call: TRBJ1-5

cdr3_aa: CASSVFNTGTGANVLTF
cdr3_nt: TGCGCCAGCAGCGTCTTTAATACTGGGACTGGGGCCAACGTCCTGACTTTC
clone_size: -
v_call: TRBV5-1
d_call: -
j_call: TRBJ2-6

cdr3_aa: CAWSPPRDRGRGPQHF
cdr3_nt: TGTGCCTGGAGTCCACCCCGGGACAGGGGGCGAGGGCCCCAGCATTTT
clone_size: few
v_call: TRBV30
d_call: TRBD1
j_call: TRBJ1-5

cdr3_aa: CASRPTVLNTEAFF
cdr3_nt: TGTGCCAGCAGACCGACAGTCCTGAACACTGAAGCTTTCTTT
clone_size: few
v_call: TRBV2
d_call: -
j_call: TRBJ1-1

cdr3_aa: CASSPRDRLYGYTF
cdr3_nt: TGTGCCAGCAGCCCGCGGGACAGGCTCTATGGCTACACCTTC
clone_size: -
v_call: TRBV14
d_call: TRBD1
j_call: TRBJ1-2

cdr3_aa: CASSLMAATNEKLFF
cdr3_nt: TGTGCCAGCAGTTTAATGGCTGCAACTAATGAAAAACTGTTTTTT
clone_size: -
v_call: TRBV28
d_call: -
j_call: TRBJ1-4

cdr3_aa: CATQAQYNSPLHF
cdr3_nt: TGTGCCACACAGGCACAATATAATTCACCCCTCCACTTT
clone_size: many
v_call: TRBV6-8
d_call: -
j_call: TRBJ1-6

cdr3_aa: CASSPVAAGELFF
cdr3_nt: TGTGCCAGTAGTCCCGTGGCCGCAGGGGAGCTGTTTTTT
clone_size: few
v_call: TRBV19
d_call: -
j_call: TRBJ2-2

cdr3_aa: CASSIDGTGELFF
cdr3_nt: TGTGCCAGTAGTATCGACGGGACCGGGGAGCTGTTTTTT
clone_size: few
v_call: TRBV19
d_call: -
j_call: TRBJ2-2

cdr3_aa: CASSSAGGSEQFF
cdr3_nt: TGTGCCAGCAGCTCCGCAGGGGGGAGTGAGCAGTTCTTC
clone_size: few
v_call: TRBV7-1
d_call: -
j_call: TRBJ2-1

cdr3_aa: CASSLTSRGHNEQFF
cdr3_nt: TGTGCCAGCAGCTTAACCTCGCGGGGGCACAATGAGCAGTTCTTC
clone_size: many
v_call: TRBV11-3
d_call: -
j_call: TRBJ2-1

cdr3_aa: CAWSPGVGNQPQHF
cdr3_nt: TGTGCCTGGAGTCCGGGGGTGGGTAATCAGCCCCAGCATTTT
clone_size: medium-sized
v_call: TRBV30
d_call: -
j_call: TRBJ1-5

cdr3_aa: CASSISGGVPSTEAFF
cdr3_nt: TGTGCCAGTAGTATTTCTGGCGGGGTCCCTAGCACTGAAGCTTTCTTT
clone_size: few
v_call: TRBV19
d_call: -
j_call: TRBJ1-1

cdr3_aa: CASSQGPRLNF
cdr3_nt: TGTGCCAGCAGCCAGGGACCCCGGCTGAACTTC
clone_size: medium-sized
v_call: TRBV6-7
d_call: -
j_call: TRBJ2-5

cdr3_aa: CASSNRQGVMNTEAFF
cdr3_nt: TGTGCCAGCAGCAACAGACAGGGGGTTATGAACACTGAAGCTTTCTTT
clone_size: many
v_call: TRBV9
d_call: TRBD1
j_call: TRBJ1-1

cdr3_aa: CASSPGAYSGANVLTF
cdr3_nt: TGTGCCAGCTCACCAGGTGCCTACTCTGGGGCCAACGTCCTGACTTTC
clone_size: medium-sized
v_call: TRBV18
d_call: -
j_call: TRBJ2-6

cdr3_aa: CASSIVGAVYGYTF
cdr3_nt: TGTGCCAGTAGTATAGTCGGGGCCGTCTATGGCTACACCTTC
clone_size: -
v_call: TRBV19
d_call: -
j_call: TRBJ1-2

cdr3_aa: CASRSGNQPQHF
cdr3_nt: TGTGCCAGCAGATCAGGGAATCAGCCCCAGCATTTT
clone_size: few
v_call: TRBV6-8
d_call: -
j_call: TRBJ1-5

cdr3_aa: CASSLVSGPKNTEAFF
cdr3_nt: TGTGCCAGCAGCTTGGTTTCAGGCCCTAAGAACACTGAAGCTTTCTTT
clone_size: few
v_call: TRBV11-3
d_call: -
j_call: TRBJ1-1

cdr3_aa: CASRPILETYEQYF
cdr3_nt: TGTGCCAGCAGGCCCATATTGGAGACCTACGAGCAGTACTTC
clone_size: few
v_call: TRBV6-8
d_call: -
j_call: TRBJ2-7

cdr3_aa: CASSQGSAQETQYF
cdr3_nt: TGTGCCAGCAGTCAAGGGTCAGCTCAAGAGACCCAGTACTTC
clone_size: -
v_call: TRBV14
d_call: -
j_call: TRBJ2-5